The T cell receptor beta chain described here comes from a study of OX40 agonist ivuxolimab in advanced cancers. Study-level information: Patients were roughly 87% male with ages roughly 23 to 85, mean roughly 55.

About this clone itself: The target antigen is unknown.

Sequencing used immunoSEQ multiplex PCR; TCRdb keeps in-frame clones, though not all of them. Of 39,000 or so clones listed, roughly nine tenths are singletons. It was autoimmune disease history or systemic immunosuppression that excluded patients. Points from the study as a whole: No determination was made of the antigen specificity of the expanded peripheral T cells. With doses of 0.1 to 3.0 mg/kg, CD4+ and CD8+ blood T cells had undergone clonal expansion by week 6.

This TCR came from an adult with an advanced solid tumor such as melanoma, head and neck, liver or kidney cancer. The sample here was CD4+ or CD8+ T cells sorted from blood, taken in a trial of the OX40 agonist ivuxolimab.

CDR3 region: CASSLGTGDAETQYF. The CDR3 coding sequence is TGCGCCAGCAGCTTGGGAACAGGGGATGCGGAGACCCAGTACTTC. The chain carries TRBV5-1 and TRBJ2-5; TRBD1 matches 7 bases. CDR3 size: 15 residues. Germline CDR1 and CDR2: SGHRS and YFSETQ. J gave up 5 bases and V 0 bases, and 7 bases lay outside the gene matches.